One sample yielded the 2 T cell receptor beta chains listed below, sequenced in a study of beta chain features in type 1 diabetes. Antigen specificity for these receptors is unknown. Investigators reverse transcribed all isolated RNA, so they sequenced expressed TCRB transcripts. The protocol was immunoSEQ multiplex PCR, while the TCRdb copy is restricted to in-frame clones and leaves out a portion. This repertoire shows roughly 240,000 clones, 24% found once; its top ten account for more than 0.009%. Points from the study as a whole: In every one of the four CD4+ subsets, TCRB CDR3s were moderately but significantly shorter in Type 1 diabetes patients.

The material sequenced was naive CD4+ T cells from blood. The receptors were sampled from a woman between 25 and 40 years old with type 1 diabetes.

The chain employs TRBV18 and TRBJ1-1; 10 bases map to TRBD1. The V segment lost 2 bases and the J segment 7 bases; nucleotides outside the gene matches: 4. The V gene's germline CDR1 is KGHSH and CDR2 LQKENI. CDR3 length: 14 residues. CDR3 bases: TGTGCCAGCTCACCAGGGACAGGGGAGGGTGAAGCTTTCTTT. It yields the protein CASSPGTGEGEAFF.

A note on this clone: Other nucleotide sequences in the sample specify the same CDR3. This chain connects TRBV11-2 to TRBJ2-7, with TRBD1 matching 8 bases. The CDR3 spans 13 residues. Germline values: CDR1 SGHAT, CDR2 FQNNGV. The V segment lost 3 bases and the J segment 2 bases; nucleotides outside the gene matches: 0. CDR3 bases: TGTGCCAGCAGCTTGGACAGGGCCTACGAGCAGTACTTC. It codes for CASSLDRAYEQYF. Combining the CDR3 with reference TRBV11-2 and TRBJ2-7 gives the whole variable domain EAGVAQSPRYKIIEKRQSVAFWCNPISGHATLYWYQQILGQGPKLLIQFQNNGVVDDSQLPKDRFSAERLKGVDSTLKIQPAKLEDSAVYLCASSLDRAYEQYFGPGTRLTVT.